This TCR beta chain appears in the sequencing data of a study of control samples from healthy donors and cancer patients. Germline CDR1 DFQATT, CDR2 SNEGSKA (reference sequence). V dropped 3 bases and J dropped 3 bases, with 18 bases sitting between them. The CDR3 is 15 amino acids. Clones were sequenced by immunoSEQ multiplex PCR, and TCRdb holds only the in-frame ones, with some missing. This sample has approximately 89,000 clones, with more than 75% found just once. This sequence was found in a woman between 35 and 50 years old in good health. The sequenced material came from blood. V is TRBV20-1 and J is TRBJ2-7; the D is unclear. The CDR3 bases are TGCAGTGCTAGTCCCCCCGGCGGAGACCTCTACGAGCAGTACTTC. Amino acid sequence: CSASPPGGDLYEQYF.